This TCR beta chain was recorded in a study of graft-versus-host responses after intestinal transplantation. As for the study in general: Following induction with anti-thymocyte globulin, all recipients were given tacrolimus and steroids for about 3 years.

CDR1 is SGHRS, CDR2 YFSETQ, per germline. The CDR3 covers 15 residues. V lost 0 bases to trimming and J lost 5 bases; unmatched junction nucleotides: 8. As to this clone: Its antigen is currently unknown.

Measured with immunoSEQ multiplex PCR; TCRdb has only the in-frame clones, and not every one. The table lists more than 100,000 clones, 80% to 95% of them singletons, with approximately 1% in the top ten. Whole-study findings and limits: High graft-versus-host to host-versus-graft clonal ratios were found in allografts of patients who had graft-donor T cell macrochimerism.

Sequenced material: unstimulated CD8+ T cells sorted from spleen or lymph node cells, taken before intestinal transplant. The TCR originated in a human donor who received an intestinal transplant. The chain uses TRBV5-1 and TRBJ2-7; 7 nucleotides line up with TRBD1. The CDR3: CASSLGTGPLDEQYF. In DNA, the CDR3 is TGCGCCAGCAGCTTGGGGACAGGCCCTCTGGACGAGCAGTACTTC.